Presented here are 30 T cell receptor beta chains from one specimen sequenced in a study of Tregs in tolerant kidney transplant recipients. Assay: immunoSEQ multiplex PCR; the TCRdb copy retains only in-frame clones and omits some. Here the sample spans more than 95,000 clones, around 94% being singletons. Sequencing was carried out using CD4+ T cells from blood. The receptors derive from a human donor in good health.

This clone was counted a single time. The rearrangement links TRBV5-1 to TRBJ2-7; no reliable D call. CDR3 length: 13 amino acids. Trimming removed 1 base from V and 0 bases from J, with 5 bases in between. Germline CDR1 and CDR2: SGHRS and YFSETQ. The CDR3 region has the DNA TGCGCCAGCAGCTTGAAGATCTCCTACGAGCAGTACTTC. This sequence encodes CASSLKISYEQYF.

This chain joins TRBV7-2 and TRBJ2-3; weak D call: TRBD2 (7 bases). This CDR3 is built from 16 residues. Trimming took off 6 bases at V and 0 bases at J, with 16 bases between the two ends. Germline CDR1 SGHTA, CDR2 FQGNSA. The CDR3: CASSVRGGSSTDTQYF. CDR3 coding DNA: TGTGCCAGCAGTGTTAGGGGGGGGAGCAGCACAGATACGCAGTATTTT. The full variable domain, in which reference TRBV7-2 and TRBJ2-3 provide the parts outside the CDR3, is GAGVSQSPSNKVTEKGKDVELRCDPISGHTALYWYRQSLGQGLEFLIYFQGNSAPDKSGLPSDRFSAERTGGSVSTLTIQRTQQEDSAVYLCASSVRGGSSTDTQYFGPGTRLTVL.

The chain has TRBV5-1 and TRBJ1-1; possibly TRBD1 for D (5 bases). V lost 4 bases to trimming and J lost 4 bases, with 17 bases between them. Per the germline V gene, CDR1 is SGHRS and CDR2 is YFSETQ. The CDR3 is 15 residues long. CDR3 nucleotide sequence: TGCGCCAGCAGCCAGCCTGAAGCAGGGAGCACTGAAGCTTTCTTT. Translated: CASSQPEAGSTEAFF. The full variable domain, with the rest looked up from reference TRBV5-1 and TRBJ1-1, is KAGVTQTPRYLIKTRGQQVTLSCSPISGHRSVSWYQQTPGQGLQFLFEYFSETQRNKGNFPGRFSGRQFSNSRSEMNVSTLELGDSALYLCASSQPEAGSTEAFFGQGTRLTVV.

This chain uses TRBV4-1 with TRBJ1-3; D might be TRBD1 (6 bases). The CDR3 is made up of 16 amino acids. Germline values: CDR1 MGHRA, CDR2 YSYEKL. V lost 4 bases to trimming and J lost 4 bases, with 17 bases between them. CDR3 in amino acids: CASSLRREQGGNTIYF. In nucleotides, the CDR3 is TGCGCCAGCAGCCTCAGGAGGGAGCAGGGGGGAAACACCATATATTTT.

This rearrangement joins TRBV11-2 to TRBJ2-1; 7 nucleotides match TRBD2. CDR3 length equals 16 residues. Trimming at V came to 5 bases and at J to 7 bases, leaving 14 bases not matched to a gene. CDR1 SGHAT and CDR2 FQNNGV come from the germline V gene. The CDR3 loop is CASSPEAGINPNEQFF. For the CDR3, the DNA is TGTGCCAGCAGCCCTGAAGCGGGAATCAACCCTAATGAGCAGTTCTTC.

V gene TRBV5-4 combines with J gene TRBJ2-1; 7 bases align to TRBD2. Germline lookup yields CDR1 SGHNT and CDR2 YYREEE (reference sequence). The CDR3 is made up of 14 amino acids. Trimming took 2 bases from V and 6 from J; bases not matched to a gene: 5. CDR3 residues: CASSFRAGPNEQFF. The CDR3 coding sequence is TGTGCCAGCAGCTTTCGAGCGGGGCCCAATGAGCAGTTCTTC.

The V and J genes are TRBV19 and TRBJ2-2; 8 bases fit TRBD1. With 4 bases clipped from V and 2 bases from J, the junction kept 6 bases outside the gene matches. CDR3 length: 16 residues. Germline V gene data show CDR1 as LNHDA and CDR2 as SQIVND (reference sequence). DNA of the CDR3: TGTGCCAGTAGTAGAACGACAGGGGCTAACACCGGGGAGCTGTTTTTT. This gives the protein CASSRTTGANTGELFF. Drawing the rest from reference TRBV19 and TRBJ2-2, the complete variable domain is DGGITQSPKYLFRKEGQNVTLSCEQNLNHDAMYWYRQDPGQGLRLIYYSQIVNDFQKGDIAEGYSVSREKKESFPLTVTSAQKNPTAFYLCASSRTTGANTGELFFGEGSRLTVL.

This clone is a singleton in its sample. DNA of the CDR3: TGCGCCAGCAGCCCTGCCCACTTAGGTAGTTCCTCCTACAATGAGCAGTTCTTC. Its protein product is CASSPAHLGSSSYNEQFF. The genes are TRBV4-1 and TRBJ2-1; D is ambiguous. Trimming took off 4 bases at V and 0 bases at J, with 19 bases between the two ends. CDR1 MGHRA and CDR2 YSYEKL come from the germline V gene. The CDR3 extends over 18 amino acids.

This clone was recorded only once. This chain connects TRBV11-2 to TRBJ2-1; 10 bases align to TRBD2. The length of the CDR3 is 16 residues. The V gene end was trimmed by 5 bases and the J gene end by 3 bases; junction bases not matched to a gene: 7. Germline V gene lookup returns CDR1 SGHAT and CDR2 FQNNGV. CDR3 region: CASSATTSGIYNEQFF. In DNA form, the CDR3 reads TGTGCCAGCAGCGCAACCACTAGCGGGATCTACAATGAGCAGTTCTTC.

The chain employs TRBV11-2 and TRBJ1-1; no firm D call. The CDR3 length is 15 residues. The V end lost 5 bases, the J end lost 0 bases, and 13 bases lay between the germline ends. Germline lookup yields CDR1 SGHAT and CDR2 FQNNGV. CDR3 loop: CASSAKFGVNTEAFF. The CDR3 DNA reads as TGTGCCAGCAGCGCGAAATTCGGTGTGAACACTGAAGCTTTCTTT.

The rearrangement links TRBV5-1 to TRBJ1-1, with a tentative D call TRBD1 (6 bases). V lost 4 bases to trimming and J lost 3 bases, with 13 bases between them. The CDR3 totals 14 residues. CDR1 is SGHRS, CDR2 YFSETQ, per germline. The CDR3, as DNA: TGCGCCAGCAGCAGACAGGTATCGGACACTGAAGCTTTCTTT. Translating gives CASSRQVSDTEAFF. Looking up the rest from reference TRBV5-1 and TRBJ1-1 gives the full variable domain: KAGVTQTPRYLIKTRGQQVTLSCSPISGHRSVSWYQQTPGQGLQFLFEYFSETQRNKGNFPGRFSGRQFSNSRSEMNVSTLELGDSALYLCASSRQVSDTEAFFGQGTRLTVV.

The chain carries TRBV5-1 and TRBJ1-6; 7 bases fit TRBD1. Germline assignment: CDR1 SGHRS and CDR2 YFSETQ. CDR3 size: 16 residues. J was trimmed by 7 bases and V by 0 bases; bases with no gene match: 7. In nucleotides, the CDR3 is TGCGCCAGCAGCTTGGACCCGGGACAGACGAATTCACCCCTCCACTTT. This encodes CASSLDPGQTNSPLHF. Full variable domain (rest looked up from reference TRBV5-1 and TRBJ1-6): KAGVTQTPRYLIKTRGQQVTLSCSPISGHRSVSWYQQTPGQGLQFLFEYFSETQRNKGNFPGRFSGRQFSNSRSEMNVSTLELGDSALYLCASSLDPGQTNSPLHFGNGTRLTVT.

The rearrangement joins TRBV18 to TRBJ1-2; D possibly corresponds to TRBD1 (6 bases). The CDR3 contains 15 residues. Trimming stripped 6 bases from V and 2 bases from J, with 16 bases between. The germline gives CDR1 KGHSH, CDR2 LQKENI. The CDR3 nucleotides are TGTGCCAGCTCCTACGGACAGCCCGTAAACTATGGCTACACCTTC. Translated: CASSYGQPVNYGYTF.

This sequence joins TRBV7-9 and TRBJ1-4; 7 bases map to TRBD1. This CDR3 region has 14 residues. CDR1 and CDR2 (germline): SEHNR, FQNEAQ (reference sequence). J was trimmed by 8 bases and V by 1 base; bases with no gene match: 4. CDR3: CASSLGTGEEKLFF. As DNA, the CDR3 is TGTGCCAGCAGCTTAGGAACAGGGGAAGAAAAACTGTTTTTT.

The chain joins TRBV5-1 to TRBJ1-4; D is possibly TRBD1 (6 bases). Germline CDR1 is SGHRS and CDR2 is YFSETQ. Trimming stripped 4 bases from V and 0 bases from J, with 13 bases between. The CDR3 has 16 residues. CDR3 residues: CASSPGGVTTNEKLFF. CDR3 sequence (DNA): TGCGCCAGCAGCCCCGGGGGCGTAACAACTAATGAAAAACTGTTTTTT.

The chain couples TRBV18 to TRBJ2-3, with D unresolved. CDR3 length: 12 amino acids. Per germline, CDR1 KGHSH and CDR2 LQKENI. Trimming stripped 0 bases from V and 8 bases from J, with 6 bases between. CDR3 in amino acids: CASSPPEGTQYF. CDR3 bases: TGTGCCAGCTCACCACCTGAAGGTACGCAGTATTTT.

The chain uses TRBV15 and TRBJ2-7, with a weak D call TRBD1 (6 bases). Trimming left V 1 base short and J 0 bases short, with 10 bases between. The germline CDR1 and CDR2 sequences are LNHNV and YYDKDF (reference sequence). This CDR3 contains 15 residues. This CDR3 is CATSRGQATSYEQYF. The CDR3 coding sequence is TGTGCCACCAGCAGAGGACAGGCAACCTCCTACGAGCAGTACTTC.

The rearrangement joins TRBV15 to TRBJ2-7; 10 bases are shared with TRBD1. V was pared by 2 bases and J by 6 bases, with 7 bases of the junction left unmatched. CDR3 length: 15 amino acids. Germline values: CDR1 LNHNV, CDR2 YYDKDF (reference sequence). As DNA, the CDR3 is TGTGCCACCAGCAGACCTCCCGGGACAGGGGTCGAGCAGTACTTC. As protein: CATSRPPGTGVEQYF. The whole variable domain, filled in from reference TRBV15 and TRBJ2-7, reads DAMVIQNPRYQVTQFGKPVTLSCSQTLNHNVMYWYQQKSSQAPKLLFHYYDKDFNNEADTPDNFQSRRPNTSFCFLDIRSPGLGDTAMYLCATSRPPGTGVEQYFGPGTRLTVT.

This chain connects TRBV7-2 to TRBJ1-5; a possible D gene is TRBD1 (5 bases). CDR3 length equals 15 residues. Germline CDR1 reads SGHTA; CDR2 reads FQGNSA. Trimming left V 6 bases short and J 3 bases short, with 15 bases between. The CDR3 DNA is TGTGCCAGCAGTCCGGGGGGATCAACCAATCAGCCCCAGCATTTT. Translation gives CASSPGGSTNQPQHF.

As regards this clone: Sequence at one end of the junction differs from germline and may be a read error. The chain combines TRBV7-7 with TRBJ2-3; a possible D gene is TRBD1 (5 bases). The CDR3 covers 12 residues. Germline-derived CDR1 and CDR2 are SSHAT and FNYEAQ (reference sequence). The CDR3 region is CASSLTGDTQYF. The DNA of the CDR3 is TGTGCTAGCAGTCTCACAGGTGATACGCAGTATTTT. Using reference TRBV7-7 and TRBJ2-3 for the parts outside the CDR3, the full variable domain is GAGVSQSPRYKVTKRGQDVTLRCDPISSHATLYWYQQALGQGPEFLTYFNYEAQPDKSGLPSDRFSAERPEGSISTLTIQRTEQRDSAMYRCASSLTGDTQYFGPGTRLTVL.

The chain has TRBV7-6 and TRBJ2-1; 11 bases fit TRBD2. Germline V gene lookup returns CDR1 SGHVS and CDR2 FNYEAQ. The ends lost 5 bases at V and 3 bases at J; junction bases unmatched: 9. CDR3 length: 17 amino acids. CDR3 amino acids: CASSPRLAGKFYNEQFF. The CDR3 DNA reads as TGTGCCAGCAGCCCAAGACTAGCGGGAAAGTTCTACAATGAGCAGTTCTTC.

This rearrangement joins TRBV30 to TRBJ1-5, with a tentative D call TRBD1 (5 bases). V lost 1 base and J lost 4, with 8 bases in between. The germline V gene has CDR1 GTSNPN and CDR2 SVGIG (reference sequence). This CDR3 has 13 amino acids. The CDR3 reads CAWSGQLNQPQHF. The CDR3, as DNA: TGTGCCTGGAGTGGACAGCTTAATCAGCCCCAGCATTTT.

This chain links TRBV5-1 with TRBJ1-4; D is perhaps TRBD1 (5 bases). The CDR3 loop spans 15 amino acids. CDR1 is SGHRS, CDR2 YFSETQ, per germline. V lost 4 bases and J lost 7, with 17 bases in between. The DNA of the CDR3 is TGCGCCAGCAGCCTCCAAGGGGTGGTGGGTGAAAAACTGTTTTTT. Its translation: CASSLQGVVGEKLFF. The full variable domain, completed using reference TRBV5-1 and TRBJ1-4, is KAGVTQTPRYLIKTRGQQVTLSCSPISGHRSVSWYQQTPGQGLQFLFEYFSETQRNKGNFPGRFSGRQFSNSRSEMNVSTLELGDSALYLCASSLQGVVGEKLFFGSGTQLSVL.

Details on this clone: Other nucleotide sequences from this sample produce the same CDR3. The chain recombines TRBV11-2 with TRBJ1-4, with 7 bases aligning to TRBD1. The V gene end was trimmed by 5 bases and the J gene end by 7 bases; junction bases not matched to a gene: 10. Germline lookup yields CDR1 SGHAT and CDR2 FQNNGV. This CDR3 contains 15 residues. The CDR3, as DNA: TGTGCCAGCAGCCCTCAGACAGGGAGCGGTGAAAAACTGTTTTTT. Its translation is CASSPQTGSGEKLFF.

The rearrangement uses TRBV19 and TRBJ1-2, with D unclear. Germline values: CDR1 LNHDA, CDR2 SQIVND (reference sequence). V was clipped by 6 bases and J by 7 bases, with 9 bases between them. CDR3 length equals 11 residues. CDR3 protein: CASRKRAGYTF. CDR3 DNA sequence: TGTGCCAGTAGAAAACGCGCTGGCTACACCTTC.

CDR3: CASSYRTGGYGYTF. The CDR3 DNA reads as TGTGCCAGCAGCTACCGGACAGGGGGGTATGGCTACACCTTC. The chain combines TRBV7-9 with TRBJ1-2; 10 nucleotides agree with TRBD1. Trimming took 4 bases from V and 5 from J; bases not matched to a gene: 4. Germline V gene data show CDR1 as SEHNR and CDR2 as FQNEAQ (reference sequence). The CDR3 is made up of 14 amino acids.

The V and J genes are TRBV27 and TRBJ1-1; no clear D. The V and J ends lost 6 bases and 1 base respectively, with 9 bases between them. The length of the CDR3 is 13 residues. Per the germline V gene, CDR1 is MNHEY and CDR2 is SMNVEV (reference sequence). DNA of the CDR3: TGTGCCAGCAGGATTAGACCGAACACTGAAGCTTTCTTT. This gives the protein CASRIRPNTEAFF.

V gene TRBV15 combines with J gene TRBJ1-5, with a weak D call TRBD1 (6 bases). The CDR3 has 14 residues. V lost 3 bases and J lost 5, with 11 bases in between. The germline CDR1 and CDR2 sequences are LNHNV and YYDKDF (reference sequence). CDR3: CATSRDSPDQPQHF. The CDR3 bases are TGTGCCACCAGCAGGGACAGTCCTGATCAGCCCCAGCATTTT.

The V gene is TRBV19, the J gene TRBJ1-6; D gene uncertain. Trimming removed 6 bases at V and 4 bases at J, with 16 bases between. Per germline, CDR1 LNHDA and CDR2 SQIVND (reference sequence). The CDR3 is 16 amino acids. The CDR3 DNA reads as TGTGCCAGTAGCATCATACGGGAAGGATATAATTCACCCCTCCACTTT. Translation: CASSIIREGYNSPLHF.

DNA of the CDR3: TGCGCCAGCAGCAATCAGGGTGGAGGTTGGGCGGAGACCCAGTACTTC. Amino acids: CASSNQGGGWAETQYF. The chain combines TRBV5-1 with TRBJ2-5; perhaps D is TRBD1 or TRBD2 (5 bases each). Germline V CDR1 and CDR2: SGHRS, YFSETQ. Trimming stripped 4 bases from V and 5 bases from J, with 21 bases between. The CDR3 covers 16 residues.